This TCR beta chain was sequenced in a study of OX40 agonist ivuxolimab in advanced cancers. Turning to this clone: Its antigen is undetermined.

V lost 2 bases and J 12 bases, leaving 11 bases between the germline ends. The length of the CDR3 is 12 residues. Germline V gene data show CDR1 as MNHEY and CDR2 as SMNVEV (reference sequence). Profiling relied on immunoSEQ multiplex PCR, and the TCRdb table lists in-frame clones only, not all of them. The data hold about 79,000 clones, with around 92% observed a single time. Study results and caveats: Expanded clones belonging to CD8+ T cells outnumbered, on average, those of CD4+.

The sample here was CD4+ or CD8+ T cells sorted from blood, taken in a trial of the OX40 agonist ivuxolimab. The sequence came from an adult with an advanced solid tumor such as melanoma, head and neck, liver or kidney cancer. V is TRBV27 and J is TRBJ2-1; tentatively, D is TRBD1 (6 bases). The CDR3 reads CASSLQGRGQFF. Written as DNA, the CDR3 is TGTGCCAGCAGTTTACAGGGGCGAGGGCAGTTCTTC.